This passage covers 23 T cell receptor beta chains from one sample sequenced in a study of blood T cell repertoires in COVID-19. The protocol was immunoSEQ multiplex PCR, while the TCRdb copy is restricted to in-frame clones and leaves out a portion. The data contain almost 55,000 clones, around 78% of them singletons. Material for sequencing was peripheral blood. The receptors come from a human donor in a cohort sampled during active COVID-19.

This chain connects TRBV6-5 to TRBJ2-7; perhaps TRBD1 as D (5 bases). CDR1 is MNHEY, CDR2 SVGAGI, per germline. Trimming stripped 6 bases from V and 6 bases from J, with 15 bases between. The CDR3 is 13 amino acids. In DNA form, the CDR3 reads TGTGCCAGCAGGGTCCAGGGCTTAAGCGAGCAGTACTTC. It is translated as CASRVQGLSEQYF.

This chain links TRBV5-6 with TRBJ1-3; 7 bases fit TRBD1. V shed 2 bases, J shed 0 bases, and the junction held 8 bases outside the gene matches. The length of the CDR3 is 17 residues. Germline loops: CDR1 SGHDT, CDR2 YYEEEE. The chain's CDR3 is CASSLFGGTVSGNTIYF. For the CDR3, the DNA is TGTGCCAGCAGCTTATTTGGGGGGACAGTCTCTGGAAACACCATATATTTT.

The rearrangement joins TRBV19 to TRBJ2-6; possible D gene TRBD1, 6 bases. The CDR3 is made up of 16 amino acids. The V gene lost 6 bases and the J gene lost 2 bases, with 14 bases spanning the gap. CDR1 and CDR2 from the germline V gene are LNHDA and SQIVND (reference sequence). The CDR3 DNA reads as TGTGCCAGTAGGAGAGGGACACTGGCTGGGGCCAACGTCCTGACTTTC. Residues: CASRRGTLAGANVLTF.

This clone has a handful of counts. V usage is TRBV5-4 and J usage is TRBJ2-6, with TRBD1 as a possible D gene (6 bases). This CDR3 region has 16 residues. V was clipped by 4 bases and J by 0 bases, with 11 bases between them. CDR1 and CDR2 from the germline V gene are SGHNT and YYREEE (reference sequence). The CDR3, as DNA: TGTGCCAGCAGCCAAAACAGGGTCTCTGGGGCCAACGTCCTGACTTTC. It encodes CASSQNRVSGANVLTF.

This clone was seen only once. This chain joins TRBV7-8 and TRBJ1-1; TRBD1 might be the D (6 bases). The CDR3 runs to 16 residues. Germline values: CDR1 SGHVS, CDR2 FQNEAQ. Trimming stripped 5 bases from V and 2 bases from J, with 18 bases between. CDR3 bases: TGTGCCAGCAGCCCTTACGCCAACAGGGCTAACACTGAAGCTTTCTTT. Translating gives CASSPYANRANTEAFF.

The chain uses TRBV6-5 and TRBJ2-7, with TRBD1 as a possible D gene (6 bases). The CDR3 runs 14 residues. Germline CDR1 is MNHEY and CDR2 is SVGAGI. V lost 8 bases and J lost 6, with 20 bases in between. Written as DNA, the CDR3 is TGTGCCAGCTTCCCGGCAGGGCAAGGGGGCGAGCAGTACTTC. This encodes CASFPAGQGGEQYF.

The chain combines TRBV4-3 with TRBJ2-2, with D maybe TRBD2 (5 bases). The V end lost 4 bases, the J end lost 2 bases, and 11 bases lay between the germline ends. There are 15 residues in the CDR3. The germline CDR1 and CDR2 sequences are LGHNA and YSLEER. In nucleotides, the CDR3 is TGCGCCAGCAGCCCCGGGATCCACAACACCGGGGAGCTGTTTTTT. The encoded protein is CASSPGIHNTGELFF.

V usage is TRBV20-1 and J usage is TRBJ1-1; no clear D. This CDR3 is built from 12 residues. CDR1 and CDR2 (germline): DFQATT, SNEGSKA (reference sequence). V lost 3 bases and J 6 bases, leaving 11 bases between the germline ends. CDR3 in amino acids: CSASSVVPEAFF. The CDR3 DNA reads as TGCAGTGCTAGTTCAGTCGTGCCTGAAGCTTTCTTT.

The CDR3 protein is CATSREASGSNEQFF. The CDR3 coding sequence is TGTGCCACCAGCAGAGAAGCTAGCGGCTCGAATGAGCAGTTCTTC. The genes are TRBV15 and TRBJ2-1, with 7 bases fitting TRBD2. CDR3 size: 15 residues. Germline trimming cut 0 bases from V and 7 bases from J; bases unmatched to any gene: 6. The germline gives CDR1 LNHNV, CDR2 YYDKDF (reference sequence).

The genes are TRBV3-1 (or the pseudogene TRBV3-2) and TRBJ1-6; 7 nucleotides line up with TRBD1. V dropped 2 bases and J dropped 7; count of bases not matched to a gene: 8. CDR1 LGHDT and CDR2 YNNKEL come from the germline V gene (reference sequence). CDR3 length equals 16 residues. CDR3 residues: CASSQNRGQRNSPLHF. Written as DNA, the CDR3 is TGTGCCAGCAGCCAAAATAGGGGACAGCGGAATTCACCCCTCCACTTT.

The chain has TRBV2 and TRBJ2-3, with TRBD1 as a possible D gene (6 bases). The CDR3 sequence is 16 residues long. V lost 4 bases and J lost 2, with 16 bases in between. Germline V CDR1 and CDR2: SNHLY, FYNNEI. CDR3 amino acids: CASSAVGQRSTDTQYF. The CDR3 region has the DNA TGTGCCAGCAGTGCTGTCGGACAGAGATCCACAGATACGCAGTATTTT. The full variable domain, completed using reference TRBV2 and TRBJ2-3, is EPEVTQTPSHQVTQMGQEVILRCVPISNHLYFYWYRQILGQKVEFLVSFYNNEISEKSEIFDDQFSVERPDGSNFTLKIRSTKLEDSAMYFCASSAVGQRSTDTQYFGPGTRLTVL.

This clone was seen once. This sequence joins TRBV6-5 and TRBJ2-3; 14 bases line up with TRBD2. V lost 6 bases and J lost 4; bases outside the gene matches: 3. The CDR3 consists of 15 residues. The germline V gene has CDR1 MNHEY and CDR2 SVGAGI. CDR3 in amino acids: CASRPGLAGADTQYF. CDR3 in DNA: TGTGCCAGCAGGCCGGGACTAGCGGGGGCAGATACGCAGTATTTT.

This rearrangement joins TRBV29-1 to TRBJ2-7; a possible D gene is TRBD2 (5 bases). V was cut by 1 base and J by 3 bases, with 19 bases left in between. Germline loops: CDR1 SQVTM, CDR2 ANQGSEA. The CDR3 consists of 16 residues. The CDR3 sequence is CSVEGGSGSGDYEQYF. The CDR3 nucleotides are TGCAGCGTTGAAGGGGGTTCGGGGAGCGGAGACTACGAGCAGTACTTC.

The CDR3 bases are TGTGCCAGCAGCCAGACTAGCGGGGCGACCTACGAGCAGTACTTC. It translates to CASSQTSGATYEQYF. V gene TRBV7-2 combines with J gene TRBJ2-7, with TRBD2 matching over 11 bases. V was clipped by 5 bases and J by 2 bases; unmatched bases: 5. Germline V gene lookup returns CDR1 SGHTA and CDR2 FQGNSA. The CDR3 totals 15 residues.

The chain has TRBV7-2 and TRBJ2-1; 14 nucleotides match TRBD2. Germline V gene lookup returns CDR1 SGHTA and CDR2 FQGNSA. V was clipped by 1 base and J by 6 bases; unmatched bases: 2. The CDR3 length is 16 residues. Here the CDR3 DNA reads TGTGCCAGCAGCTTAGGGGGACTAGCGGGGGCCAATGAGCAGTTCTTC. It specifies CASSLGGLAGANEQFF.

This clone was counted only a few times. The CDR3 sequence is CAVGGGSPEAFF. The CDR3 nucleotides read TGTGCCGTAGGAGGAGGGTCCCCCGAAGCTTTCTTT. The chain links TRBV19 to TRBJ1-1; D is unresolved. The CDR3 totals 12 residues. CDR1 is LNHDA and CDR2 is SQIVND in the germline V gene (reference sequence). With 11 bases removed from V and 8 bases from J, the gap between germline ends came to 18 bases.

The rearrangement links TRBV6-5 to TRBJ1-2; D is unclear. The V end lost 6 bases, the J end lost 5 bases, and 13 bases lay between the germline ends. Per the germline V gene, CDR1 is MNHEY and CDR2 is SVGAGI. The CDR3 is made up of 13 amino acids. The chain's CDR3 is CASRPTLYYGYTF. As DNA, the CDR3 is TGTGCCAGCAGACCCACTTTATATTATGGCTACACCTTC.

The genes are TRBV2 and TRBJ1-1; D unclear. The CDR3 consists of 14 residues. V was trimmed by 6 bases and J by 0 bases, leaving 11 bases between them. The V gene's germline CDR1 is SNHLY and CDR2 FYNNEI. The CDR3 DNA reads TGTGCCAGCAGCCGGCTTGAGGTGAACACTGAAGCTTTCTTT. Its translation: CASSRLEVNTEAFF. Full variable domain (remainder filled in from reference TRBV2 and TRBJ1-1): EPEVTQTPSHQVTQMGQEVILRCVPISNHLYFYWYRQILGQKVEFLVSFYNNEISEKSEIFDDQFSVERPDGSNFTLKIRSTKLEDSAMYFCASSRLEVNTEAFFGQGTRLTVV.

This rearrangement joins TRBV7-9 to TRBJ2-3, with D maybe TRBD1 (6 bases). Trimming took off 1 base at V and 4 bases at J, with 6 bases between the two ends. The CDR3 length is 13 residues. Looked up from germline, CDR1 is SEHNR and CDR2 is FQNEAQ (reference sequence). CDR3 nucleotides: TGTGCCAGCAGCTTAGGGGGGCCAGATACGCAGTATTTT. It is translated as CASSLGGPDTQYF.

The rearrangement joins TRBV6-5 to TRBJ1-1; D gene ambiguous. The length of the CDR3 is 15 residues. From germline, CDR1 is MNHEY and CDR2 SVGAGI. The ends were cut back, 0 bases at V and 1 base at J, with 9 bases in the middle. CDR3: CASSYSIGGNTEAFF. The CDR3 region has the DNA TGTGCCAGCAGTTACTCGATAGGAGGGAACACTGAAGCTTTCTTT.

The V gene is TRBV5-1, the J gene TRBJ2-6; 12 bases are shared with TRBD1. V lost 4 bases and J lost 1; bases outside the gene matches: 6. This CDR3 is built from 18 residues. CDR1 SGHRS and CDR2 YFSETQ come from the germline V gene. CDR3 region: CASSLGQGASSGANVLTF. The CDR3 DNA follows: TGCGCCAGCAGCCTGGGACAGGGGGCGAGTTCTGGGGCCAACGTCCTGACTTTC.

The chain employs TRBV3-1 (or the pseudogene TRBV3-2) and TRBJ2-7, with 7 bases identical to TRBD2. From germline, CDR1 is LGHDT and CDR2 YNNKEL (reference sequence). This CDR3 is built from 13 residues. The V segment lost 8 bases and the J segment 7 bases; nucleotides outside the gene matches: 11. For the CDR3, the DNA is TGTGCCAGCTGCCTGTTAGGCGGGGGTGAGCAGTACTTC. Its translation is CASCLLGGGEQYF.

The V and J genes are TRBV2 and TRBJ1-4; D might be TRBD1 (6 bases). This CDR3 is 12 amino acids long. Trimming pared 4 bases from V and 8 bases from J, leaving 8 bases between. Germline CDR1 is SNHLY and CDR2 is FYNNEI. As DNA, the CDR3 is TGTGCCAGCAGTGTAAGGGGGGAAAAACTGTTTTTT. Its protein product is CASSVRGEKLFF.